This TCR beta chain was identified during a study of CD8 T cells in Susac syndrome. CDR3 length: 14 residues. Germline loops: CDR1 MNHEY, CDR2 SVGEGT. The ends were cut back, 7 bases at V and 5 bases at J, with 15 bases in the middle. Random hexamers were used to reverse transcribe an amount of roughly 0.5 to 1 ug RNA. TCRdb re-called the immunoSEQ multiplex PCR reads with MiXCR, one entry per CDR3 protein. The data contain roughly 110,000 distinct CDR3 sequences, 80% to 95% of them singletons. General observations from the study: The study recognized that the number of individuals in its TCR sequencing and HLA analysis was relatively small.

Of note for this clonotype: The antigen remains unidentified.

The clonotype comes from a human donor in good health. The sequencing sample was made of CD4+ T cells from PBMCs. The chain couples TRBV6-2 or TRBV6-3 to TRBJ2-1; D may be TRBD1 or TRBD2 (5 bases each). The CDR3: CASTEWDANNEQFF. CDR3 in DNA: TGTGCCAGCACGGAGTGGGACGCTAACAATGAGCAGTTCTTC.